The 27 T cell receptor beta chains listed next were all sequenced from one sample in a study of CD4 T cells in relation to SARS-CoV-2 and coronaviruses. CD4+ T cells from unexposed donors were obtained before the COVID-19 pandemic (2011-2018). After 10 to 11 days of culture, CD4+ T cells were isolated. Only in-frame clones appear in the TCRdb table, and some are missing; sequencing was by immunoSEQ multiplex PCR. This table holds about 26,000 clones, around 67% found once. The antigens these receptors bind are not known. The sample consisted of CD4+ T cells from PBMCs, cultured in vitro. The receptor source for this set is a human donor in good health.

This clone occurred once. The rearrangement links TRBV2 to TRBJ1-5, with D possibly matching TRBD1 (6 bases). The CDR3 totals 16 residues. Per germline, CDR1 SNHLY and CDR2 FYNNEI. Trimming removed 5 bases at V and 6 bases at J, with 20 bases between. CDR3 sequence: CASSRPPWGGGQPQHF. As DNA, the CDR3 is TGTGCCAGCAGTAGACCCCCGTGGGGGGGCGGTCAGCCCCAGCATTTT.

The chain uses TRBV27 and TRBJ1-6; a weak D match, TRBD1 (5 bases). The V and J ends lost 4 bases and 6 bases respectively, with 7 bases between them. CDR3 length equals 13 residues. Germline-derived CDR1 and CDR2 are MNHEY and SMNVEV (reference sequence). This CDR3 is CASSWGINSPLHF. In DNA form, the CDR3 reads TGTGCCAGCAGTTGGGGCATTAATTCACCCCTCCACTTT.

The chain has TRBV10-3 and TRBJ2-2; a possible D gene is TRBD2 (5 bases). The CDR3 has 14 residues. Trimming cost V 4 bases and J 3 bases, with 9 bases left between them. CDR1 is ENHRY, CDR2 SYGVKD, per germline. The chain's CDR3 is CAISGASHTGELFF. The CDR3 region has the DNA TGTGCCATCAGTGGTGCTAGCCACACCGGGGAGCTGTTTTTT.

There are a few counts of this clone. This rearrangement joins TRBV3-1 (or the pseudogene TRBV3-2) to TRBJ2-7, with 7 bases lining up with TRBD1. J was trimmed by 2 bases and V by 4 bases; bases with no gene match: 5. This CDR3 is built from 14 residues. Germline V gene data show CDR1 as LGHDT and CDR2 as YNNKEL (reference sequence). The CDR3 reads CASSLQGSAYEQYF. Here the CDR3 DNA reads TGTGCCAGCAGCCTACAGGGGTCGGCCTACGAGCAGTACTTC.

The chain couples TRBV7-2 to TRBJ1-5; no clear D gene. Germline-derived CDR1 and CDR2 are SGHTA and FQGNSA. This CDR3 has 15 residues. Between the trimmed V and J ends, which lost 1 base and 0 bases, there was a span of 7 bases. The CDR3 coding sequence is TGTGCCAGCAGCTTAGTAGTTGCTAGCAATCAGCCCCAGCATTTT. Its protein is CASSLVVASNQPQHF.

This clone was counted a few times. An end of the junction does not agree with germline; a read error may underlie this. The V gene is TRBV30, the J gene TRBJ2-7; D unresolved. The CDR3 is 11 amino acids. Germline V gene data show CDR1 as GTSNPN and CDR2 as SVGIG (reference sequence). This chain's CDR3 is CAWGVGYLSYF. In nucleotides, the CDR3 is TGTGCCTGGGGTGTGGGATATCTTTCGTACTTC.

This chain connects TRBV7-8 to TRBJ2-1; 10 bases fit TRBD2. This CDR3 has 16 amino acids. J gave up 4 bases and V 5 bases, and 8 bases lay outside the gene matches. The germline CDR1 and CDR2 sequences are SGHVS and FQNEAQ. CDR3 loop: CASSVLSSGGYNEQFF. The DNA for the CDR3 is TGTGCCAGCAGCGTGCTATCTAGCGGGGGTTACAATGAGCAGTTCTTC.

This clone occurred once. The chain recombines TRBV5-1 with TRBJ2-7; D is uncertain. V was trimmed by 3 bases and J by 4 bases, leaving 14 bases between them. Germline V gene sequence: CDR1 SGHRS, CDR2 YFSETQ. This CDR3 is built from 14 residues. In DNA, the CDR3 is TGCGCCAGCAGCTCCGACGCTCTCAGTTACGAGCAGTACTTC. It encodes CASSSDALSYEQYF.

The chain links TRBV28 to TRBJ2-5; TRBD1 matches 7 bases. V was clipped by 5 bases and J by 6 bases; unmatched bases: 6. CDR1 MDHEN and CDR2 SYDVKM come from the germline V gene. The length of the CDR3 is 13 residues. CDR3 amino acids: CASSPDREKTQYF. The CDR3, as DNA: TGTGCCAGCAGTCCCGACAGGGAAAAGACCCAGTACTTC.

The chain links TRBV19 to TRBJ1-5, with D possibly TRBD1 on 6 matching bases. The germline gives CDR1 LNHDA, CDR2 SQIVND (reference sequence). V lost 5 bases and J lost 5, with 10 bases in between. CDR3 length: 13 residues. The CDR3 reads CASSQDRDQPQHF. In DNA, the CDR3 is TGTGCCAGTAGTCAGGACAGAGATCAGCCCCAGCATTTT.

This clone was counted between two and nine times. CDR3 protein: CASSPTGDYGYTF. The CDR3 DNA follows: TGTGCCAGCAGTCCGACAGGTGACTATGGCTACACCTTC. The rearrangement links TRBV14 to TRBJ1-2, with a weak D call TRBD1 (6 bases). The germline V gene encodes CDR1 SGHDN and CDR2 FVKESK. The V gene lost 6 bases and the J gene lost 3 bases, with 11 bases spanning the gap. The CDR3 is 13 amino acids.

The chain combines TRBV7-8 with TRBJ1-2; 7 bases are a match to TRBD1. Germline values: CDR1 SGHVS, CDR2 FQNEAQ. This CDR3 is 15 amino acids long. V was clipped by 5 bases and J by 4 bases; unmatched bases: 10. The DNA of the CDR3 is TGTGCCAGCAGCCCCCGTCAGGGGGTTACCTATGGCTACACCTTC. Translated, it gives CASSPRQGVTYGYTF.

The V call is TRBV4-1, the J call TRBJ2-1; 11 bases are shared with TRBD2. The CDR3 runs to 19 residues. CDR1 and CDR2 from the germline V gene are MGHRA and YSYEKL. J lost 4 bases, V lost 8 bases, and 19 bases had no gene match. The CDR3 region is CASYAHFLAGGPLYNEQFF. The CDR3 DNA reads TGCGCCAGCTACGCCCACTTTCTAGCGGGAGGACCTCTTTACAATGAGCAGTTCTTC.

The gene calls are TRBV5-4 and TRBJ2-3, with D possibly matching TRBD2 (5 bases). V was pared by 4 bases and J by 3 bases, with 12 bases between. The CDR3 is 14 amino acids. Germline CDR1 reads SGHNT; CDR2 reads YYREEE (reference sequence). The CDR3 bases are TGTGCCAGCAGCCTCGGCCGGGGTACAGATACGCAGTATTTT. It yields the protein CASSLGRGTDTQYF.

The chain is built from TRBV6-2 or TRBV6-3 and TRBJ1-2; weak D call: TRBD1 (5 bases). Between the trimmed V and J ends, which lost 6 bases and 1 base, there was a span of 18 bases. Germline CDR1 and CDR2: MNHEY and SVGEGT. The CDR3 sequence is 16 residues long. The CDR3, as DNA: TGTGCCAGCAGCCGACCGGGAAGGGGCCTTAACTATGGCTACACCTTC. This gives the protein CASSRPGRGLNYGYTF.

The J gene is TRBJ1-2, the V gene TRBV18; D not certain. Germline values: CDR1 KGHSH, CDR2 LQKENI. Trimming left V 0 bases short and J 5 bases short, with 16 bases between. CDR3 size: 16 residues. CDR3 sequence: CASSPPLLSAGYGYTF. Written as DNA, the CDR3 is TGTGCCAGCTCACCACCGCTCCTCTCAGCTGGGTATGGCTACACCTTC.

DNA of the CDR3: TGTGCCATCAGTGTAGAGGGCGCCACTGAAGCTTTCTTT. It specifies CAISVEGATEAFF. The chain is built from TRBV10-3 and TRBJ1-1; D is ambiguous. V was clipped by 4 bases and J by 4 bases, with 10 bases between them. The V gene's germline CDR1 is ENHRY and CDR2 SYGVKD. This CDR3 has 13 residues.

The genes are TRBV2 and TRBJ1-2, with D tentatively TRBD1 (5 bases). The ends were cut back, 4 bases at V and 7 bases at J, with 13 bases in the middle. CDR1 is SNHLY and CDR2 is FYNNEI in the germline V gene. The CDR3 runs 13 residues. CDR3 nucleotide sequence: TGTGCCAGCAGTGCGGGGCTTCGGGGTGGCTACACCTTC. Translated, it gives CASSAGLRGGYTF.

DNA for the CDR3: TGTGCCAGCAGTTACTCTCAGGGCTTTGGCTACACCTTC. Residues: CASSYSQGFGYTF. This chain connects TRBV6-2 or TRBV6-3 to TRBJ1-2, with D possibly TRBD1 on 5 matching bases. This CDR3 contains 13 residues. CDR1 is MNHEY, CDR2 SVGEGT, per germline. Trimming cost V 0 bases and J 7 bases, with 9 bases left between them.

The V call is TRBV7-2, the J call TRBJ2-4; 7 bases are a match to TRBD1. V shed 5 bases and J 4 bases; nucleotides not matched to a gene: 11. The CDR3 has 16 residues. Germline CDR1 reads SGHTA; CDR2 reads FQGNSA. CDR3 loop: CASSPMRTGEKNIQYF. For the CDR3, the DNA is TGTGCCAGCAGCCCCATGAGGACAGGCGAAAAAAACATTCAGTACTTC.

The chain is built from TRBV6-2 or TRBV6-3 and TRBJ2-4; 8 positions agree with TRBD1. The junction had 11 bases not matched to a gene; V was cut back by 6 bases and J by 7 bases. Per germline, CDR1 MNHEY and CDR2 SVGEGT. CDR3 length: 15 amino acids. CDR3 in amino acids: CASSQTGQGGNIQYF. DNA for the CDR3: TGTGCCAGCAGCCAAACCGGACAGGGAGGCAACATTCAGTACTTC.

This clone was counted only a few times. The V and J genes are TRBV19 and TRBJ1-1; D is uncertain. The germline CDR1 and CDR2 sequences are LNHDA and SQIVND (reference sequence). CDR3 length equals 15 residues. V lost 3 bases to trimming and J lost 4 bases, with 15 bases between them. CDR3 DNA sequence: TGTGCCAGTAGTATTGTGGCAGGCTTGGGCACTGAAGCTTTCTTT. Translated: CASSIVAGLGTEAFF.

There are a few counts of this clone. The chain combines TRBV5-1 with TRBJ1-5, with TRBD1 matching 10 bases. The J segment lost 7 bases and the V segment lost 3 bases, leaving 4 bases of the junction unmatched. The germline V gene encodes CDR1 SGHRS and CDR2 YFSETQ. This CDR3 has 14 amino acids. The CDR3 is CASSWTGGGQPQHF. For the CDR3, the DNA is TGCGCCAGCAGCTGGACAGGGGGAGGACAGCCCCAGCATTTT.

The chain joins TRBV20-1 to TRBJ1-1; D uncertain. Germline V gives CDR1 DFQATT, CDR2 SNEGSKA (reference sequence). V was shortened by 3 bases and J by 5 bases, with 13 bases between the two germline ends. The CDR3 has 13 amino acids. CDR3 bases: TGCAGTGCTAGTCTCGTCCCGGGAACTGAAGCTTTCTTT. Amino acids: CSASLVPGTEAFF.

The V gene is TRBV6-4, the J gene TRBJ1-2; D not certain. From germline, CDR1 is MRHNA and CDR2 SNTAGT. The ends were cut back, 6 bases at V and 8 bases at J, with 16 bases in the middle. The CDR3 sequence is 13 residues long. DNA for the CDR3: TGTGCCAGCAGATCAAACAGCTCCCCAGGCTACACCTTC. Translation: CASRSNSSPGYTF.

The chain employs TRBV6-2 or TRBV6-3 and TRBJ1-1; TRBD1 is a possible D gene (5 bases). Germline CDR1 reads MNHEY; CDR2 reads SVGEGT. The length of the CDR3 is 13 residues. Trimming took 2 bases from V and 2 from J, leaving 6 bases between them. The CDR3 spells CASSYDSNTEAFF. In DNA, the CDR3 is TGTGCCAGCAGTTACGACAGCAACACTGAAGCTTTCTTT.

This chain uses TRBV4-3 with TRBJ2-3, with 7 bases aligning to TRBD1. Trimming took 0 bases from V and 2 from J; bases not matched to a gene: 8. This CDR3 has 17 residues. Germline CDR1 LGHNA, CDR2 YSLEER. CDR3 in DNA: TGCGCCAGCAGCCAAGAGAACCGGGACAGTCTCACAGATACGCAGTATTTT. It specifies CASSQENRDSLTDTQYF.